The clone carrying this TCR beta chain turned up a few times. Its antigen remains unknown. This sample stems from a study of cytomegalovirus exposure and HLA in healthy donors. As for the study in general: Genetic ancestry analysis placed around 76% of the 410 or so donors that were genotyped in the Caucasian-associated cluster.

General study results and limits: Clonal expansion was found to be greater in HLA-associated TCR beta chains than in equally common others in a later analysis.

The PCR employed 60 Vbeta primers together with 13 Jbeta primers. Sequenced by immunoSEQ multiplex PCR; TCRdb stores in-frame clones only, minus some. The sample lists 150,000 to 180,000 clones; around 68% were seen once. V dropped 4 bases and J dropped 9 bases, with 13 bases sitting between them. CDR1 and CDR2 from the germline V gene are GTSNPN and SVGIG (reference sequence). The CDR3 length is 13 residues. The chain couples TRBV30 to TRBJ1-6; TRBD1 is a possible D gene (5 bases). The sample comprised PBMCs. The receptor was derived from a man younger than 40 in good health and CMV-seronegative. CDR3 DNA: TGTGCCTGGAATAAAGGGGTTGGTTCACCCCTCCACTTT. It yields the protein CAWNKGVGSPLHF.